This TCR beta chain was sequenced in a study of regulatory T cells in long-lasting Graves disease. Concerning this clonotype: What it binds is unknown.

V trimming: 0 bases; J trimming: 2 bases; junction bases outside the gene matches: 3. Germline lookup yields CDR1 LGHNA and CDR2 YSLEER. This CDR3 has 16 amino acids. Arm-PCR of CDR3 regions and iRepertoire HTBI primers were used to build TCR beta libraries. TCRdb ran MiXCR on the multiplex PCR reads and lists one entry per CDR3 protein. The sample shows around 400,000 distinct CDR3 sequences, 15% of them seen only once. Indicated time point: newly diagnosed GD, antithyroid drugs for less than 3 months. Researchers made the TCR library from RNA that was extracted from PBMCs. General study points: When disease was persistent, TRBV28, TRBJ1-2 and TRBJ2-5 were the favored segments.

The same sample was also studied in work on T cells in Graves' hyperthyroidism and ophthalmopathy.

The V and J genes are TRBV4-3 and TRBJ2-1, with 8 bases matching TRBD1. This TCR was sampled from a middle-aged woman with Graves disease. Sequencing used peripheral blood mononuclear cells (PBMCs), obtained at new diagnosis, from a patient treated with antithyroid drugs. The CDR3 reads CASSQEDRATYNEQFF. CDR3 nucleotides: TGCGCCAGCAGCCAAGAGGACAGGGCCACCTACAATGAGCAGTTCTTC.